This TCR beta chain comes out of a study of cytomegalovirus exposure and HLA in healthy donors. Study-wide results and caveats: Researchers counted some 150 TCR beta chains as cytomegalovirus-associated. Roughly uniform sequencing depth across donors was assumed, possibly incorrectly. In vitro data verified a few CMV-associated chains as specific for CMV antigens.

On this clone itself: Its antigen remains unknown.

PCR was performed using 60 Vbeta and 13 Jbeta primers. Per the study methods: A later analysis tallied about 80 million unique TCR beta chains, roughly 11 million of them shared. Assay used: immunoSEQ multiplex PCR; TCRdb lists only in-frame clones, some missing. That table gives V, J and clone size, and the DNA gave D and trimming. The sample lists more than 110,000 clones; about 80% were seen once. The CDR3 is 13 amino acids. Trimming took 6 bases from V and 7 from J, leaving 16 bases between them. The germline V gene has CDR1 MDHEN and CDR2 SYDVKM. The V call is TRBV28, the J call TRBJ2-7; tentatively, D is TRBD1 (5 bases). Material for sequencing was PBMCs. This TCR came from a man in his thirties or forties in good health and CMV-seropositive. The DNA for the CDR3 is TGTGCCAGCAGCCTCGACAGCCCGAGAGAGCAGTACTTC. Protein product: CASSLDSPREQYF.